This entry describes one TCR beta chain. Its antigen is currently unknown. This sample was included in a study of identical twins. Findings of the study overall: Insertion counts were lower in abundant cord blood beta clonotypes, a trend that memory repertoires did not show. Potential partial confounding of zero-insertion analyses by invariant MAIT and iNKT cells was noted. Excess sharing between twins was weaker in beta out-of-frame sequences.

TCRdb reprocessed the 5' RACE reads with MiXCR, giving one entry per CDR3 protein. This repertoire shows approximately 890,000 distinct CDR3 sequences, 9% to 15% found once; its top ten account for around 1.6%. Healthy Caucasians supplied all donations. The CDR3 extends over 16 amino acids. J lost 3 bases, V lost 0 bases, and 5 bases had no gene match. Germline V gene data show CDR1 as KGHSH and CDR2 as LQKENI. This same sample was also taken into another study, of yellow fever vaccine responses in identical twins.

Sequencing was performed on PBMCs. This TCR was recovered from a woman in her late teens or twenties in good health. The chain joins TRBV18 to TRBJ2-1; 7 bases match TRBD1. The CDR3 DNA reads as TGTGCCAGCTCACCACCGGTCGGGACAGACTACAATGAGCAGTTCTTC. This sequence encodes CASSPPVGTDYNEQFF.